The 12 T cell receptor beta chains given below trace back to one sample, sequenced in a study of T-cell memory formation after mild COVID-19. TCRdb reanalysed the 5' RACE reads using MiXCR and keeps one entry per CDR3 protein. The top ten hold about 12% of the sample, which has 150,000 or so distinct CDR3 sequences, roughly 28% seen once. The sequenced material came from PBMCs or a T cell subset sorted from them (not recorded which). Receptors originate from an adult woman who had mild COVID-19 (a few samples of this study predate the infection). Cell type and time point are not known.

The genes are TRBV18 and TRBJ2-1; a possible D gene is TRBD2 (6 bases). Germline CDR1 and CDR2: KGHSH and LQKENI. With 2 bases removed from V and 0 bases from J, the gap between germline ends came to 11 bases. There are 16 residues in the CDR3. The chain's CDR3 is CASSPTAGNSYNEQFF. CDR3 coding DNA: TGTGCCAGCTCACCAACCGCGGGGAACTCCTACAATGAGCAGTTCTTC. Full variable domain (outside the CDR3, taken from reference TRBV18 and TRBJ2-1): NAGVMQNPRHLVRRRGQEARLRCSPMKGHSHVYWYRQLPEEGLKFMVYLQKENIIDESGMPKERFSAEFPKEGPSILRIQQVVRGDSAAYFCASSPTAGNSYNEQFFGPGTRLTVL.

The rearrangement joins TRBV20-1 to TRBJ2-1; 9 nucleotides match TRBD2. This CDR3 is built from 14 residues. From germline, CDR1 is DFQATT and CDR2 SNEGSKA (reference sequence). V trimming: 6 bases; J trimming: 3 bases; junction bases outside the gene matches: 6. CDR3 sequence: CSALGLAFYNEQFF. CDR3 coding DNA: TGCAGTGCCCTCGGACTAGCGTTCTACAATGAGCAGTTCTTC.

The sample holds a few counts of this clonotype. This chain links TRBV6-6 with TRBJ2-3, with 14 bases matching TRBD2. Germline values: CDR1 MNHNY, CDR2 SVGAGI (reference sequence). The CDR3 length is 16 residues. Losses at the gene ends were 6 bases for V and 4 bases for J; bases not matched to a gene: 6. The CDR3 DNA sequence: TGTGCCAGCAGCCTCAGACTAGCGGGAGGGCCAGATACGCAGTATTTT. It specifies CASSLRLAGGPDTQYF.

The chain links TRBV6-5 to TRBJ1-2; maybe TRBD1 (6 bases). Trimming cost V 0 bases and J 6 bases, with 17 bases left between them. Germline V lookup: CDR1 MNHEY, CDR2 SVGAGI. The CDR3 consists of 16 residues. The CDR3 here is CASSYSTLRGIDGYTF. In nucleotides, the CDR3 is TGTGCCAGCAGTTACTCTACACTCAGGGGAATCGATGGCTACACCTTC.

This chain links TRBV5-1 with TRBJ2-3; 10 bases agree with TRBD1. Germline V CDR1 and CDR2: SGHRS, YFSETQ. The CDR3 runs to 15 residues. V shed 4 bases and J 3 bases; nucleotides not matched to a gene: 5. The CDR3 is CASSRGQGGTDTQYF. In nucleotides, the CDR3 is TGCGCCAGCAGCCGCGGACAGGGGGGAACAGATACGCAGTATTTT.

CDR3 sequence (DNA): TGCAGCGTTGCGCCGGGACAGGTGCCCCTCTACGAGCAGTACTTC. As protein: CSVAPGQVPLYEQYF. The chain recombines TRBV29-1 with TRBJ2-7; 8 bases line up with TRBD1. The CDR3 has 15 residues. J lost 3 bases, V lost 4 bases, and 11 bases had no gene match. Germline V CDR1 and CDR2: SQVTM, ANQGSEA.

This clonotype showed up just a few times. The chain combines TRBV29-1 with TRBJ2-7; 7 nucleotides agree with TRBD2. CDR1 SQVTM and CDR2 ANQGSEA come from the germline V gene. Unmatched junction bases numbered 15, after V lost 7 bases and J lost 9 bases. CDR3 length: 13 residues. CDR3 loop: CSARHGGEYLQYF. CDR3 sequence (DNA): TGCAGCGCCCGACATGGGGGGGAATACCTGCAGTACTTC.

The V and J genes are TRBV12-5 and TRBJ1-1, with D possibly matching TRBD1 (5 bases). The V gene lost 8 bases and the J gene lost 1 base, with 11 bases spanning the gap. The CDR3 covers 13 residues. Germline V CDR1 and CDR2: LGHNT, FRNRAP. The DNA for the CDR3 is TGTGCTAGTTGTCTGAGGGGGAACACTGAAGCTTTCTTT. Protein sequence: CASCLRGNTEAFF.

The rearrangement links TRBV2 to TRBJ2-1; D gene uncertain. CDR1 and CDR2 from the germline V gene are SNHLY and FYNNEI. CDR3 size: 14 residues. V shed 6 bases and J shed 9 bases, with 18 bases lying between them. The CDR3 is CASRARISASEQFF. The CDR3 DNA reads TGTGCCAGCAGAGCTAGGATTAGTGCTAGTGAGCAGTTCTTC. Full variable domain (missing parts from reference TRBV2 and TRBJ2-1): EPEVTQTPSHQVTQMGQEVILRCVPISNHLYFYWYRQILGQKVEFLVSFYNNEISEKSEIFDDQFSVERPDGSNFTLKIRSTKLEDSAMYFCASRARISASEQFFGPGTRLTVL.

This clonotype appeared a single time. The chain recombines TRBV20-1 with TRBJ2-7; 10 bases align to TRBD2. The ends lost 6 bases at V and 3 bases at J; junction bases unmatched: 8. The CDR3 runs to 14 residues. Germline V lookup: CDR1 DFQATT, CDR2 SNEGSKA (reference sequence). The CDR3 nucleotides read TGCAGTGCAGATCCTAGCGGGGGCCGCTACGAGCAGTACTTC. It specifies CSADPSGGRYEQYF.

The rearrangement joins TRBV11-2 to TRBJ2-7, with TRBD2 identical over 15 bases. The CDR3 runs to 18 residues. The junction had 8 bases not matched to a gene; V was cut back by 5 bases and J by 0 bases. Per the germline V gene, CDR1 is SGHAT and CDR2 is FQNNGV. For the CDR3, the DNA is TGTGCCAGCAGCCCGGGACTAGCGGGGGGCCCGAGCTCCTACGAGCAGTACTTC. It yields the protein CASSPGLAGGPSSYEQYF.

This clonotype has just a few counts. J is TRBJ2-1 and V is TRBV10-3, with 8 bases matching TRBD1. V shed 3 bases and J 8 bases; nucleotides not matched to a gene: 9. The CDR3 runs 15 residues. Germline CDR1 ENHRY, CDR2 SYGVKD. The CDR3 region is CAISDWETGGHEQFF. The CDR3 DNA is TGTGCCATCAGTGACTGGGAAACAGGGGGTCATGAGCAGTTCTTC.